Listed here are 32 T cell receptor beta chains from one sample, sequenced in a study of T cells after yellow fever vaccination. TCRdb re-called the 5' RACE reads with MiXCR, one entry per CDR3 protein. This sample has 610,000 or so distinct CDR3 sequences, with 12% found just once. The sample in question was PBMCs, obtained on the day of the yellow fever booster vaccination. The receptors were sampled from a man younger than 45 who received the YFV17D yellow fever vaccine.

Only a few counts were recorded for this clonotype. This chain links TRBV29-1 with TRBJ1-1, with 9 bases identical to TRBD1. The CDR3 length is 12 residues. Germline CDR1 and CDR2: SQVTM and ANQGSEA. Trimming removed 6 bases from V and 6 bases from J; junction bases left unmatched: 5. CDR3 nucleotide sequence: TGCAGCGTGGACAGGGGATATTCTGAAGCTTTCTTT. Its translation is CSVDRGYSEAFF.

This clonotype was seen many times. The rearrangement joins TRBV20-1 to TRBJ2-3, with 8 bases aligning to TRBD2. The CDR3 contains 14 residues. CDR1 is DFQATT, CDR2 SNEGSKA, per germline (reference sequence). V dropped 1 base and J dropped 1; count of bases not matched to a gene: 1. In nucleotides, the CDR3 is TGCAGTGCTAGAGCGGGGGGGCGCACAGATACGCAGTATTTT. This sequence encodes CSARAGGRTDTQYF.

V is TRBV7-2 and J is TRBJ1-1; D is unresolved. Germline V gene data show CDR1 as SGHTA and CDR2 as FQGNSA. CDR3 length: 17 residues. Trimming removed 5 bases at V and 0 bases at J, with 19 bases between. The DNA for the CDR3 is TGTGCCAGCAGCACTCCTTCGAGGGCTCTCATGAACACTGAAGCTTTCTTT. Residues: CASSTPSRALMNTEAFF.

The chain couples TRBV4-3 to TRBJ2-3; D is ambiguous. CDR1 is LGHNA, CDR2 YSLEER, per germline. The CDR3 extends over 15 amino acids. With 3 bases removed from V and 2 bases from J, the gap between germline ends came to 12 bases. The CDR3 protein is CASSQPVYATDTQYF. The CDR3 DNA sequence: TGCGCCAGCAGCCAGCCGGTCTATGCCACAGATACGCAGTATTTT.

This clonotype was counted between two and nine times. The chain has TRBV10-3 and TRBJ2-3; 9 nucleotides line up with TRBD1. The trim removed 5 bases at V and 0 bases at J, leaving 6 bases unmatched. The CDR3 covers 16 residues. Germline V gene sequence: CDR1 ENHRY, CDR2 SYGVKD. The CDR3 loop reads CAISPGQGASTDTQYF. The CDR3 coding sequence is TGTGCCATCAGTCCGGGACAGGGAGCTAGCACAGATACGCAGTATTTT.

The V gene is TRBV4-1, the J gene TRBJ1-4; D may be TRBD1 (6 bases). Germline V gene sequence: CDR1 MGHRA, CDR2 YSYEKL. Trimming took off 0 bases at V and 5 bases at J, with 13 bases between the two ends. The CDR3 length is 16 residues. The CDR3 spells CASSQDRAGTNEKLFF. The CDR3 nucleotides read TGCGCCAGCAGCCAAGATCGGGCTGGGACAAATGAAAAACTGTTTTTT.

V and J are TRBV5-4 and TRBJ2-2; a possible D gene is TRBD2 (5 bases). Germline V gene data show CDR1 as SGHNT and CDR2 as YYREEE (reference sequence). This CDR3 comprises 16 residues. V gave up 4 bases and J gave up 2 bases, with 15 bases separating them. The CDR3 DNA sequence: TGTGCCAGCAGCGAGGAGCGGCAGGAAAACACCGGGGAGCTGTTTTTT. Protein sequence: CASSEERQENTGELFF.

This chain joins TRBV12-3 or TRBV12-4 and TRBJ1-4; D possibly corresponds to TRBD1 (6 bases). Trimming cost V 5 bases and J 0 bases, with 10 bases left between them. This CDR3 comprises 15 residues. CDR3 bases: TGTGCCAGCAGTAAGGACAGAACAACTAATGAAAAACTGTTTTTT. This encodes CASSKDRTTNEKLFF.

This clonotype was detected ten times or more. This chain uses TRBV27 with TRBJ2-3, with D perhaps matching TRBD2 (6 bases). Germline values: CDR1 MNHEY, CDR2 SMNVEV (reference sequence). This CDR3 has 14 amino acids. V was trimmed by 4 bases and J by 0 bases, leaving 8 bases between them. CDR3 in amino acids: CASSSGTSTDTQYF. The CDR3 coding sequence is TGTGCCAGCAGTTCGGGGACTAGCACAGATACGCAGTATTTT.

This chain uses TRBV11-3 with TRBJ2-3; the D gene is possibly TRBD2 (5 bases). Germline V gene lookup returns CDR1 SGHNT and CDR2 YENEEA. Trimming took off 3 bases at V and 4 bases at J, with 11 bases between the two ends. The CDR3 covers 14 residues. In DNA form, the CDR3 reads TGTGCCAGCAGCTTTGTGGGAGCATCAGATACGCAGTATTTT. This sequence encodes CASSFVGASDTQYF.

This rearrangement joins TRBV7-9 to TRBJ2-5, with D perhaps TRBD2 (5 bases). Germline-derived CDR1 and CDR2 are SEHNR and FQNEAQ (reference sequence). The V end was cut by 7 bases, the J end by 5 bases, with 14 bases between. This CDR3 spans 13 amino acids. The CDR3 spells CASTRGVGETQYF. CDR3 sequence (DNA): TGTGCCAGCACTCGGGGTGTCGGCGAGACCCAGTACTTC.

The chain uses TRBV7-6 and TRBJ2-2, with D perhaps being TRBD1 or TRBD2 (6 bases each). CDR1 is SGHVS and CDR2 is FNYEAQ in the germline V gene. The length of the CDR3 is 16 residues. The V end lost 4 bases, the J end lost 4 bases, and 16 bases lay between the germline ends. The CDR3 sequence is CASSSFPGAGTGELFF. In nucleotides, the CDR3 is TGTGCCAGCAGCTCTTTTCCGGGGGCGGGCACCGGGGAGCTGTTTTTT.

This sequence joins TRBV2 and TRBJ2-1, with 9 positions matching TRBD1. Germline V gene sequence: CDR1 SNHLY, CDR2 FYNNEI. V was clipped by 0 bases and J by 10 bases; unmatched bases: 4. The CDR3 extends over 14 amino acids. The CDR3 DNA sequence: TGTGCCAGCAGTGAAGCAAACAGGGGGCAGGAGCAGTTCTTC. Amino acid sequence: CASSEANRGQEQFF.

This chain connects TRBV12-3 or TRBV12-4 to TRBJ1-5, with unresolved D. Trimming stripped 6 bases from V and 2 bases from J, with 11 bases between. The CDR3 is 14 amino acids. The CDR3 loop is CASRASGGNQPQHF. The DNA of the CDR3 is TGTGCCAGCAGGGCCAGTGGGGGCAATCAGCCCCAGCATTTT.

The chain links TRBV7-2 to TRBJ2-7; 7 bases match TRBD2. The germline V gene has CDR1 SGHTA and CDR2 FQGNSA. The CDR3 is made up of 16 amino acids. Losses at the gene ends were 5 bases for V and 0 bases for J; bases not matched to a gene: 10. CDR3 loop: CASSPGGSGLSYEQYF. The CDR3 coding sequence is TGTGCCAGCAGCCCGGGGGGTAGCGGGCTCTCCTACGAGCAGTACTTC.

This clonotype was picked up a small number of times. This rearrangement joins TRBV28 to TRBJ1-2; possibly TRBD1 for D (5 bases). The CDR3 is 14 residues long. From germline, CDR1 is MDHEN and CDR2 SYDVKM. V lost 5 bases and J 4 bases, leaving 14 bases between the germline ends. The CDR3 DNA reads as TGTGCCAGCAGTCCCACGACAGTCCCCTATGGCTACACCTTC. Encoded protein: CASSPTTVPYGYTF.

The chain links TRBV3-1 to TRBJ2-2, with D possibly being TRBD1 or TRBD2 (5 bases each). The germline V and J ends were trimmed by 5 bases and 0 bases, with 13 bases remaining between them. Germline V gene data show CDR1 as LGHDT and CDR2 as YNNKEL (reference sequence). The CDR3 has 16 amino acids. The CDR3 reads CASSGGADANTGELFF. In DNA, the CDR3 is TGTGCCAGCAGCGGGGGAGCGGACGCGAACACCGGGGAGCTGTTTTTT.

V and J are TRBV20-1 and TRBJ2-7; TRBD2 matches at 8 bases. With 3 bases clipped from V and 5 bases from J, the junction kept 15 bases outside the gene matches. CDR1 and CDR2 from the germline V gene are DFQATT and SNEGSKA (reference sequence). The CDR3 is 16 amino acids. CDR3 coding DNA: TGCAGTGCTAGTGAGGCGGGAGGCCTGGAGTTCCACGAGCAGTACTTC. Its protein product is CSASEAGGLEFHEQYF.

The CDR3 is CSARGKGQGQRAEAFF. As DNA, the CDR3 is TGCAGTGCCCGAGGTAAAGGACAGGGCCAGAGGGCTGAAGCTTTCTTT. The V call is TRBV20-1, the J call TRBJ1-1; 8 bases agree with TRBD1. CDR1 and CDR2 (germline): DFQATT, SNEGSKA (reference sequence). The CDR3 is 16 residues long. V shed 6 bases and J 6 bases; nucleotides not matched to a gene: 18.

The sample holds a few counts of this clonotype. The rearrangement uses TRBV7-2 and TRBJ2-5; possible D gene TRBD2, 6 bases. The ends were cut back, 5 bases at V and 5 bases at J, with 18 bases in the middle. Per germline, CDR1 SGHTA and CDR2 FQGNSA. The CDR3 is 15 amino acids. CDR3 sequence: CASSPVGGGRETQYF. DNA of the CDR3: TGTGCCAGCAGCCCTGTCGGCGGAGGGAGGGAGACCCAGTACTTC.

The chain has TRBV5-1 and TRBJ2-5; 8 bases are a match to TRBD2. V lost 0 bases and J lost 14; bases outside the gene matches: 12. The CDR3 runs 14 residues. Per the germline V gene, CDR1 is SGHRS and CDR2 is YFSETQ. In nucleotides, the CDR3 is TGCGCCAGCAGCTTGGAGTCTAGCGGGCCACCCCGATACTTC. Translating gives CASSLESSGPPRYF.

The chain links TRBV4-3 to TRBJ2-2, with TRBD2 as a possible D gene (6 bases). CDR3 length: 16 residues. V lost 0 bases and J lost 5, with 13 bases in between. Germline CDR1 reads LGHNA; CDR2 reads YSLEER. CDR3 amino acids: CASSQEIGSGTGELFF. DNA of the CDR3: TGCGCCAGCAGCCAAGAGATCGGGAGTGGGACCGGGGAGCTGTTTTTT.

The V and J genes are TRBV28 and TRBJ2-1; 13 bases map to TRBD2. This CDR3 has 16 amino acids. Germline assignment: CDR1 MDHEN and CDR2 SYDVKM. V was clipped by 7 bases and J by 7 bases; unmatched bases: 10. CDR3 sequence (DNA): TGTGCCAGCACCCCCGAGGGACTAGCGGGAACGAATGAGCAGTTCTTC. Its translation is CASTPEGLAGTNEQFF.

This clonotype has more than one count but fewer than ten. The CDR3 DNA reads TGTGCCACCAGCAGGCCCACTCTTTCACCCCTCCACTTT. Residues: CATSRPTLSPLHF. The rearrangement uses TRBV15 and TRBJ1-6, with D uncertain. The length of the CDR3 is 13 residues. Germline V CDR1 and CDR2: LNHNV, YYDKDF (reference sequence). V dropped 3 bases and J dropped 9 bases, with 9 bases sitting between them.

Only a few counts were recorded for this clonotype. The V gene is TRBV7-9, the J gene TRBJ2-7; TRBD1 is a possible D gene (5 bases). The CDR3 sequence is 17 residues long. V lost 5 bases and J lost 2, with 22 bases in between. Germline values: CDR1 SEHNR, CDR2 FQNEAQ (reference sequence). The CDR3 protein is CASSKSGQDTFTYEQYF. The CDR3 DNA reads TGTGCCAGCAGCAAATCAGGCCAGGACACCTTCACCTACGAGCAGTACTTC.

The genes are TRBV7-9 and TRBJ2-7; D call uncertain. Trimming shortened V by 5 bases and J by 0 bases, and 8 bases separated the two germline ends. The length of the CDR3 is 13 residues. Germline values: CDR1 SEHNR, CDR2 FQNEAQ (reference sequence). CDR3 bases: TGTGCCAGCAGCCACATGGACTCCTACGAGCAGTACTTC. Residues: CASSHMDSYEQYF.

The chain employs TRBV7-3 and TRBJ2-2; D remains ambiguous. Looked up from germline, CDR1 is SGHTA and CDR2 is FQGTGA. The CDR3 extends over 14 amino acids. V was shortened by 0 bases and J by 5 bases, with 7 bases between the two germline ends. CDR3: CASSLTRFTGELFF. The DNA for the CDR3 is TGTGCCAGCAGCTTAACGCGTTTTACCGGGGAGCTGTTTTTT. The full variable domain, its missing parts supplied by reference TRBV7-3 and TRBJ2-2, is GAGVSQTPSNKVTEKGKYVELRCDPISGHTALYWYRQSLGQGPEFLIYFQGTGAADDSGLPNDRFFAVRPEGSVSTLKIQRTERGDSAVYLCASSLTRFTGELFFGEGSRLTVL.

This clonotype was counted a few times. The chain combines TRBV7-2 with TRBJ2-7; 7 nucleotides agree with TRBD1. V lost 4 bases to trimming and J lost 1 base; unmatched junction nucleotides: 4. The CDR3 contains 14 residues. CDR1 is SGHTA and CDR2 is FQGNSA in the germline V gene. CDR3 sequence: CASSYRQGSYEQYF. The DNA of the CDR3 is TGTGCCAGCAGCTACCGACAGGGATCCTACGAGCAGTACTTC.

The chain uses TRBV5-1 and TRBJ2-2; D gene ambiguous. The V and J ends lost 0 bases and 8 bases respectively, with 11 bases between them. From germline, CDR1 is SGHRS and CDR2 YFSETQ. CDR3 size: 14 residues. The CDR3 reads CASSLEGAKGELFF. CDR3 in DNA: TGCGCCAGCAGCTTGGAAGGAGCAAAGGGGGAGCTGTTTTTT.

In this sample, this clonotype turned up a few times. The chain links TRBV7-2 to TRBJ2-2; TRBD2 agrees at 7 bases. This CDR3 has 16 residues. J lost 3 bases, V lost 7 bases, and 11 bases had no gene match. Germline V gene sequence: CDR1 SGHTA, CDR2 FQGNSA. CDR3 in amino acids: CASIMRTGGYTGELFF. CDR3 DNA sequence: TGTGCCAGCATCATGCGGACGGGAGGTTACACCGGGGAGCTGTTTTTT.

This chain joins TRBV4-3 and TRBJ1-2, with D possibly being TRBD1 (6 bases). V was cut by 0 bases and J by 2 bases, with 10 bases left in between. Looked up from germline, CDR1 is LGHNA and CDR2 is YSLEER. The CDR3 consists of 15 residues. CDR3 region: CASSQDLQGNYGYTF. The CDR3 coding sequence is TGCGCCAGCAGCCAAGATCTGCAGGGGAACTATGGCTACACCTTC.

The chain has TRBV7-2 and TRBJ2-5; D uncertain. The CDR3 is made up of 14 amino acids. From germline, CDR1 is SGHTA and CDR2 FQGNSA. V shed 4 bases and J shed 5 bases, with 14 bases lying between them. This CDR3 is CASSYRVYTETQYF. For the CDR3, the DNA is TGTGCCAGCAGCTATCGGGTTTATACTGAGACCCAGTACTTC.